The source of this TCR beta chain is a study of blood T cells in healthy people across ages. The use of a sample-barcoded 5' primer and a J-beta primer mix characterized a second PCR of about 7 to 12 cycles. TCRdb re-analysed the 5' RACE reads in MiXCR, keeping a single row per CDR3 protein. This repertoire shows roughly 1.5 million distinct CDR3 sequences, around 40% found once; its top ten account for about 4%. This sequence originates from a young woman in good health. Sample: blood.

CDR3 region: CASSPGLGGSQETQYF. The CDR3, as DNA: TGTGCCAGCAGCCCAGGCCTCGGGGGGTCCCAAGAGACCCAGTACTTC. The chain combines TRBV4-2 with TRBJ2-5; 7 bases are shared with TRBD2. Germline V lookup: CDR1 LGHNA, CDR2 YNFKEQ. The V segment lost 4 bases and the J segment 1 base; nucleotides outside the gene matches: 9. The CDR3 has 16 residues.